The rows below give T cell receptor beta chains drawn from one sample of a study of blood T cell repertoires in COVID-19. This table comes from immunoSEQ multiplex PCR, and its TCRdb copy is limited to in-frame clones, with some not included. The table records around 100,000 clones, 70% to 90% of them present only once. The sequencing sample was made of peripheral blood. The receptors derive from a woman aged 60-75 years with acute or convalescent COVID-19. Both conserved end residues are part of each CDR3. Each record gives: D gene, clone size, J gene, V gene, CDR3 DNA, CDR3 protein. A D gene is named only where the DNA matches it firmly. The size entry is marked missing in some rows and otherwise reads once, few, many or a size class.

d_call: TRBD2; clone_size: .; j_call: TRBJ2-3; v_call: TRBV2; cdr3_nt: TGTGCCAGCAGTGGGGGACTAGCCGTGGATACGCAGTATTTT; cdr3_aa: CASSGGLAVDTQYF
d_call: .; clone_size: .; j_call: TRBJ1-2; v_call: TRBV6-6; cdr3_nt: TGTGCCAGCAGTTACTCGACTTATGGCTACACCTTC; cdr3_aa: CASSYSTYGYTF
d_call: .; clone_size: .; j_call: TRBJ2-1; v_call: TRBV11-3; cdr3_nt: TGTGCCAGCAGCTTAGACAGTAAAAACAATGAGCAGTTCTTC; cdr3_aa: CASSLDSKNNEQFF
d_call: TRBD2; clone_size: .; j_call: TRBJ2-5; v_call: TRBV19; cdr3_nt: TGTGCCAGTAGCACTACTAGCGGGAGGCAGACCCAGTACTTC; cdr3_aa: CASSTTSGRQTQYF
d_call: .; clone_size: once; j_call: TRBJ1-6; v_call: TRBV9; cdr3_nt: TGTGCCAGCAGCGTAGGAGGGGGTCCCAATTCACCCCTCCACTTT; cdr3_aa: CASSVGGGPNSPLHF
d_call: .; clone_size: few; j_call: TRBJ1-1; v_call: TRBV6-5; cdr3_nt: TGTGCCAGCAGTTACGTGGTTGCGGGCGGGAACACTGAAGCTTTCTTT; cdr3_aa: CASSYVVAGGNTEAFF
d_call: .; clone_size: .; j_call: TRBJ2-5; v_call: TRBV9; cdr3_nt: TGTGCCAGCAGCGTAGTGGGAGGACTCACAGAGACCCAGTACTTC; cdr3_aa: CASSVVGGLTETQYF
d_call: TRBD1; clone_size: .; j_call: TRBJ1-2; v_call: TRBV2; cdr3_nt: TGTGCCAGCAGCGCGACAGGGGGCGGGTATGGCTACACCTTC; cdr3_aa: CASSATGGGYGYTF
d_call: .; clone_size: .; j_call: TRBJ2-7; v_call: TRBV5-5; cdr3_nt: TGTGCCAGCAGCCACCTCAGGGGAGGGGGGTTATACGAGCAGTACTTC; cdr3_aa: CASSHLRGGGLYEQYF
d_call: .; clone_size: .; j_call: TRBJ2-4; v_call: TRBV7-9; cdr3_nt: TGTGCCAGCAGCCAGGGGACGGGTTTATACATTCAGTACTTC; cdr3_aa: CASSQGTGLYIQYF
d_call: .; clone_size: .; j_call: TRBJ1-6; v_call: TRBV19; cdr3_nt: TGTGCCAGTAGCCGGGAGACCTATAATTCACCCCTCCACTTT; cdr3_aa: CASSRETYNSPLHF
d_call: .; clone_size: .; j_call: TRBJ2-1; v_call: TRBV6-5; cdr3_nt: TGTGCCAGCAGGGACTACCGGGACCTTTACAATGAGCAGTTCTTC; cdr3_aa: CASRDYRDLYNEQFF
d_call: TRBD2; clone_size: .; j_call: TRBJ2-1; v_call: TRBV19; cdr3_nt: TGTGCCAGTAGTTTACTAGCGGGAGAGGGGTTAAATGAGCAGTTCTTC; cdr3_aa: CASSLLAGEGLNEQFF
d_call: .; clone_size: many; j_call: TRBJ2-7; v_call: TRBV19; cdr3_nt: TGTGCCAGTAGTACTAGCGCCAGCTCCTACGAGCAGTACTTC; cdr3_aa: CASSTSASSYEQYF
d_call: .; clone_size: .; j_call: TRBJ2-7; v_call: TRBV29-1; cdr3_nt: TGCAGCCCCACCCTCAGGTGTAGTACCCACGAGCAGTACTTC; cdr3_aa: CSPTLRCSTHEQYF
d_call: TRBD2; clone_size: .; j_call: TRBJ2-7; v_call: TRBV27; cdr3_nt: TGTGCCAGCAGTTTCGGAGCGGGGGACACCTACGAGCAGTACTTC; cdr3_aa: CASSFGAGDTYEQYF
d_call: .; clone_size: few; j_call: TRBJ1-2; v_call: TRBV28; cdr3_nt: TGTGCCAGCAAGGAGCCGCCCCGGGAGCTGTACACCTTC; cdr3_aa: CASKEPPRELYTF
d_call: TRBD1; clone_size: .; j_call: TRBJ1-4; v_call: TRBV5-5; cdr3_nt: TGTGCCAGCAGCTTTGACAGGGGGAGAAATGAAAAACTGTTTTTT; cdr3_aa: CASSFDRGRNEKLFF
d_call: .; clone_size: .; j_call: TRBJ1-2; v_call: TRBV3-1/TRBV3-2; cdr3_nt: TGTGCCAGCAGCCAACCGGGGGGTAATTATGGCTACACCTTC; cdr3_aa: CASSQPGGNYGYTF
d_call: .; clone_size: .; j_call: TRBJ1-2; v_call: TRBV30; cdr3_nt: TGTGCCTGGAGCAAAGCCCTCCCGGGGAAGGATGGCTACACCTTC; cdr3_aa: CAWSKALPGKDGYTF
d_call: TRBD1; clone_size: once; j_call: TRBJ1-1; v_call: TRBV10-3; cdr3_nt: TGTGCCATCGGTTCCCGGGACAGGGGGCGTCAGACTGAAGCTTTCTTT; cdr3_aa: CAIGSRDRGRQTEAFF
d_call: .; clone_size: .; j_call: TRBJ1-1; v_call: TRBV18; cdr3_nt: TGTGCCAGCTCACCCCAGACAATGAACACTGAAGCTTTCTTT; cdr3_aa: CASSPQTMNTEAFF
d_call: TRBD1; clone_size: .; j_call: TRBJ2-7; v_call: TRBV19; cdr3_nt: TGTGCCAGTAGTATAAGTGGACAGGAGTTTCAGCAGTACTTC; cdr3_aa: CASSISGQEFQQYF
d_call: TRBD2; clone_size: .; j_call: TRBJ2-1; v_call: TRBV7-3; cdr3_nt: TGTGCCAGCAGCTTCGGACTAGCGGACAATGAGCAGTTCTTC; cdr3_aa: CASSFGLADNEQFF
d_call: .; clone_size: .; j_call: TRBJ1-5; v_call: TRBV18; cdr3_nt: TGTGCCAGCTCACCAACCGGTCATCAGCCCCAGCATTTT; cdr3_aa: CASSPTGHQPQHF
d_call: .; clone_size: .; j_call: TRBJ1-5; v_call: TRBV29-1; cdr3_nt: TGCAGCGTTGTTACAGGGAATCAGCCCCAGCATTTT; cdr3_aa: CSVVTGNQPQHF
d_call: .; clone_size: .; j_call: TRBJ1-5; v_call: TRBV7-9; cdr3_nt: TGTGCCAGCAGCTTATCAGGGGTTGGAAAGCCCCAGCATTTT; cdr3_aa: CASSLSGVGKPQHF
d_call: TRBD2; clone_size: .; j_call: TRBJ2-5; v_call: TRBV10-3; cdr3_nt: TGTGCCATCAGTGTAGCGGGCAAAGAGACCCAGTACTTC; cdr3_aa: CAISVAGKETQYF
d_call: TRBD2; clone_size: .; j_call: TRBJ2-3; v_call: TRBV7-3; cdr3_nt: TGTGCCAGCAGCCCGGGACTAGCGGGAGTCACAGATACGCAGTATTTT; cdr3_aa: CASSPGLAGVTDTQYF
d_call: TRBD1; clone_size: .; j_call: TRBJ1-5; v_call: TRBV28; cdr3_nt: TGTGCCAGCAGTTTAACCGGGACAGGGACGTCCCAGCATTTT; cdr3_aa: CASSLTGTGTSQHF
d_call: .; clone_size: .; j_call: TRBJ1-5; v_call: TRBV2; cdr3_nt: TGTGCCAGCGGCGCAGGGGTGAGGCAGCCCCAGCATTTT; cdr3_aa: CASGAGVRQPQHF
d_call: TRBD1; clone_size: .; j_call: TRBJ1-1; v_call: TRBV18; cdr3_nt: TGTGCCAGCTCACCCGGGACAGGAGCCTTGAACACTGAAGCTTTCTTT; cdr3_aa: CASSPGTGALNTEAFF
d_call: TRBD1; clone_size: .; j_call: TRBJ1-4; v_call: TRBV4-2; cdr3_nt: TGTGCCAGCAGCCAGCACCCGGGACAGGGGGCTGAAAAACTGTTTTTT; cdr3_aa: CASSQHPGQGAEKLFF
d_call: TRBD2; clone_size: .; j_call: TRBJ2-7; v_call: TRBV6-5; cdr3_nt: TGTGCCAGCAGTACTAGCGGGGTCGACGAGCAGTACTTC; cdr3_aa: CASSTSGVDEQYF
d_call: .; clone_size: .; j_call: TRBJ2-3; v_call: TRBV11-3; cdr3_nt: TGTGCCAGCAGCTCACGGGGAGCAGATACGCAGTATTTT; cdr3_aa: CASSSRGADTQYF
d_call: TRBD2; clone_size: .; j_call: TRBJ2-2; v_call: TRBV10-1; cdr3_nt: TGCGCCGAGCGGGTAGCGGGAGCCCTCACCGGGGAGCTGTTTTTT; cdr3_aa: CAERVAGALTGELFF
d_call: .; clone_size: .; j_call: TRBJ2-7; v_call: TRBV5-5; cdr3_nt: TGTGCCAGCAGCTTGGTGGTCGGGGGAAACGGCGAGCAGTACTTC; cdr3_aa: CASSLVVGGNGEQYF
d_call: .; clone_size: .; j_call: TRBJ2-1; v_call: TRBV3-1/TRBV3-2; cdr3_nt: TGTGCCAGCAGCCAAGATCTGGACAGATACAATGAGCAGTTCTTC; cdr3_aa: CASSQDLDRYNEQFF
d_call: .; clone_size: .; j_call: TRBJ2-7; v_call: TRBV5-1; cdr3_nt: TGCGCCAGCAGCTTGGGCGAGCTGTACGAGCAGTACTTC; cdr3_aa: CASSLGELYEQYF
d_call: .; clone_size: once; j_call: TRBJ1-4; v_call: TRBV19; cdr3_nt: TGTGCCAGTAGTGGGGGGGTAACTAATGAAAAACTGTTTTTT; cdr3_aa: CASSGGVTNEKLFF
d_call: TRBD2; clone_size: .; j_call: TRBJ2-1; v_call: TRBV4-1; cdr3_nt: TGCGCCAGCAGGGGACTAGCGGGAATCTCTTACAATGAGCAGTTCTTC; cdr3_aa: CASRGLAGISYNEQFF
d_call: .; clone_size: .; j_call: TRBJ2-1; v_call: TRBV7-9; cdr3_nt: TGTGCCAGCAGCCAATCCGGGTCCTTGAATGAGCAGTTCTTC; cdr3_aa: CASSQSGSLNEQFF
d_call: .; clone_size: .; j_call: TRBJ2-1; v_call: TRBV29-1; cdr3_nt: TGCAGCGCTAGGGGGGGGAGCTACAATGAGCAGTTCTTC; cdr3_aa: CSARGGSYNEQFF
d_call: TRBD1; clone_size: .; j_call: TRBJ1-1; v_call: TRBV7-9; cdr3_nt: TGTGCCAGCAGCAAACAGGGGCGGGGGGACACTGAAGCTTTCTTT; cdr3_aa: CASSKQGRGDTEAFF
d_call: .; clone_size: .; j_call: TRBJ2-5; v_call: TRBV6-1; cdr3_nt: TGTGCCAGCAGTGAGGCTGGACAGATCTTCCAAGAGACCCAGTACTTC; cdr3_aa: CASSEAGQIFQETQYF
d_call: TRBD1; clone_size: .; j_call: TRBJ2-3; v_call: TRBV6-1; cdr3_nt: TGTGCCAGCAGTGAAGTATGGCAGGGGGCAGATACGCAGTATTTT; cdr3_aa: CASSEVWQGADTQYF
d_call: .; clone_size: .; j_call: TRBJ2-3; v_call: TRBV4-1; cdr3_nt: TGCGCCAGCAGCCCTTCATCCGGGGATACGCAGTATTTT; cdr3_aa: CASSPSSGDTQYF
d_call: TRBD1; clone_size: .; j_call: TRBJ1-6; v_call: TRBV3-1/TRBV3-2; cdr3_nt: TGTGCCAGCAGCCAAGACTCCCGGGGGACAGGGCTGGATCGCAGATCACCCCTCCACTTT; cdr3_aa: CASSQDSRGTGLDRRSPLHF
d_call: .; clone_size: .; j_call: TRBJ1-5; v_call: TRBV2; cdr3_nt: TGTGCCAGCAGTGAGAACAGTAGCAATCAGCCCCAGCATTTT; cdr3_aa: CASSENSSNQPQHF
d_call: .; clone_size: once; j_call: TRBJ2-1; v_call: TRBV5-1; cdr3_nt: TGCGCCAGCCGAATTACTAGTTCCTCCTACAATGAGCAGTTCTTC; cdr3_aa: CASRITSSSYNEQFF
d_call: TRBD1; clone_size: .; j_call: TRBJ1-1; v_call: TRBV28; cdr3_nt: TGTGCCAGCGGCGTATCACAGGGGGGGAGCACTGAAGCTTTCTTT; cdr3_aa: CASGVSQGGSTEAFF
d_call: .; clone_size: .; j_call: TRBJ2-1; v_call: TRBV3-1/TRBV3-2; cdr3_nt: TGTGCCAGCAGCCAAGCCGGAGTGGGGGGCTACAATGAGCAGTTCTTC; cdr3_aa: CASSQAGVGGYNEQFF
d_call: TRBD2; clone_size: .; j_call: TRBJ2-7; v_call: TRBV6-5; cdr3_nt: TGTGCCAGCAGTCCCAGGACTAGCGGGAGGTACGAGCAGTACTTC; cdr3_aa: CASSPRTSGRYEQYF
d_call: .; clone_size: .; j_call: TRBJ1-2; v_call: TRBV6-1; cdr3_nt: TGTGCCAGCAGTGAAGGACAGGCCCTTAACTATGGCTACACCTTC; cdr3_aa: CASSEGQALNYGYTF